This T cell receptor (beta chain) was identified during a study of T cell responses to AZD1222 COVID-19 vaccine. The CDR3 is made up of 11 amino acids. V was clipped by 7 bases and J by 5 bases, with 11 bases between them. Per the germline V gene, CDR1 is SQVTM and CDR2 is ANQGSEA. Clones were read by immunoSEQ multiplex PCR, and TCRdb kept only the in-frame ones, dropping some. Of 120,000 to 150,000 clones listed, roughly 92% are singletons. The chain links TRBV29-1 to TRBJ1-2; TRBD1 might be the D (5 bases). The TCR was taken from an adult who received the AZD1222 COVID-19 vaccine. Sequenced here: peripheral blood, sampled 28 days after the second AZD1222 dose. In DNA form, the CDR3 reads TGCAGCGCCGGGACGGAATATGGCTACACCTTC. Amino acids: CSAGTEYGYTF.